Here is one TCR beta chain with its context. The sample belongs to a study of blood T cell repertoires in COVID-19. Study background: Donors in the United States, Italy and Spain gave samples during acute or convalescent COVID-19. PBMCs, B-cell-depleted T cells, or T cells were the source of the cDNA or gDNA that made up the material.

In the authors' workflow: It was from reference gene primer amplification that nucleated cell counts were estimated. Measured with immunoSEQ multiplex PCR; TCRdb has only the in-frame clones, and not every one. V and J calls and clone size are given by that table; D and trimming were obtained from the DNA. Among about 260,000 clones, 86% were seen once, and the ten largest hold roughly 9.8%. This CDR3 is built from 15 residues. Sequences were obtained from peripheral blood. This rearrangement joins TRBV12-1 to TRBJ1-2; whether TRBD1, the table's D call, matches the DNA was not checked. TRBV12-1 is a pseudogene locus. The TCR comes from a man aged 40-49 years who had recovered from COVID-19. The CDR3 nucleotides read TGTGCCAGCAGCTTGACAGGCCATCGGGTCTATGGCTACACCTTC. Amino acid sequence: CASSLTGHRVYGYTF.